The clone carrying this T cell receptor beta chain showed up just once. Data came from immunoSEQ multiplex PCR; TCRdb stores just in-frame clones and leaves some out. This sample has roughly 100,000 clones; about 89% occur once, and the top ten carry 10%. The data are from a study of T cell responses to AZD1222 COVID-19 vaccine. Looked up from germline, CDR1 is SGHNT and CDR2 is YENEEA. V was shortened by 0 bases and J by 8 bases, with 14 bases between the two germline ends. The CDR3 length is 16 residues. The receptor's source is an adult who received the AZD1222 COVID-19 vaccine. This chain uses TRBV11-3 with TRBJ1-6, with D hard to call. Material: peripheral blood, obtained 28 days after the second AZD1222 dose. For the CDR3, the DNA is TGTGCCAGCAGCTTAGACAGGACTTTTTCTTATTCACCCCTCCACTTT. It yields the protein CASSLDRTFSYSPLHF.